This TCR beta chain was found in a study of response to subunit inactivated influenza vaccine. Germline CDR1 is SEHNR and CDR2 is FQNEAQ (reference sequence). Trimming stripped 2 bases from V and 6 bases from J, with 14 bases between. The CDR3 has 14 amino acids. MiXCR, applied by TCRdb to the RT-PCR reads, yields one record per CDR3 protein. The sample has approximately 310,000 distinct CDR3 sequences, around a fifth seen once; the top ten hold 10%. This clonotype was seen a handful of times. This rearrangement joins TRBV7-9 to TRBJ2-7, with D unclear. This clonotype was sampled from a man aged 50-75 years who received an inactivated influenza vaccine. The specimen comprised PBMCs from blood, sampled less than 22 months after vaccination. The DNA of the CDR3 is TGTGCCAGCAGCTTATCGGAAGGAATCTCCGAGCAGTACTTC. This gives the protein CASSLSEGISEQYF.